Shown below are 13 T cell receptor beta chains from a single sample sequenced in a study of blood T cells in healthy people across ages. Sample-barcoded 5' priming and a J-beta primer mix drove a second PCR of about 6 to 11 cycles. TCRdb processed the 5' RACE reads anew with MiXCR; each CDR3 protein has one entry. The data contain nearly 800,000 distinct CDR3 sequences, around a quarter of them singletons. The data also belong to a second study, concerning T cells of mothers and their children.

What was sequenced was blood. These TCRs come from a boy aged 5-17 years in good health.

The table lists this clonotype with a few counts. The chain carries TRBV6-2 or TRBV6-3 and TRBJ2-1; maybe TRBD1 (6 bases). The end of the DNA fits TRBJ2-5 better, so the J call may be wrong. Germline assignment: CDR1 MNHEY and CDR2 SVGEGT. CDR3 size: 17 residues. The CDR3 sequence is CASENTLTGKARETQYF. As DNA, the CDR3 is TGTGCCAGCGAGAATACCCTTACAGGGAAAGCGAGGGAGACCCAGTACTTC.

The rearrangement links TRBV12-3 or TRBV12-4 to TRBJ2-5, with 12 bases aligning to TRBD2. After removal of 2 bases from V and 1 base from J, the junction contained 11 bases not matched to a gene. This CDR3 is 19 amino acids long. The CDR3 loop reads CASSLPPRTSGAFQETQYF. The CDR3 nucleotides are TGTGCCAGCAGTTTACCCCCTCGGACTAGCGGGGCGTTCCAAGAGACCCAGTACTTC.

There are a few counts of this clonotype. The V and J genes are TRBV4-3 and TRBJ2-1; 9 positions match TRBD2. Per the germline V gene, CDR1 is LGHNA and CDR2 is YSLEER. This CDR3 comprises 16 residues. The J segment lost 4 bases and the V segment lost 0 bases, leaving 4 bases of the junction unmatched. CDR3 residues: CASSQEAAGGYNEQFF. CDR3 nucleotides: TGCGCCAGCAGCCAAGAAGCAGCGGGGGGTTACAATGAGCAGTTCTTC.

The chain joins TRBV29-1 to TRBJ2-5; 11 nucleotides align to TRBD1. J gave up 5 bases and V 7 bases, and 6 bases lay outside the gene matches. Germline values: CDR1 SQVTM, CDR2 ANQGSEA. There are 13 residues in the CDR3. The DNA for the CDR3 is TGCAGCGGGACAGGGGGCGCATCGGAGACCCAGTACTTC. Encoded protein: CSGTGGASETQYF.

The CDR3 loop reads CSVEGAGGELFF. For the CDR3, the DNA is TGCAGCGTTGAAGGCGCCGGCGGGGAGCTGTTTTTT. The rearrangement joins TRBV29-1 to TRBJ2-2, with unresolved D. The CDR3 is 12 residues long. The V end was cut by 1 base, the J end by 7 bases, with 7 bases between. Germline loops: CDR1 SQVTM, CDR2 ANQGSEA.

The CDR3: CASSEVRGGTEAFF. CDR3 DNA sequence: TGTGCCAGCAGTGAAGTTCGGGGCGGCACTGAAGCTTTCTTT. This chain uses TRBV2 with TRBJ1-1, with D tentatively TRBD1 (5 bases). Trimming shortened V by 1 base and J by 4 bases, and 10 bases separated the two germline ends. Germline CDR1 and CDR2: SNHLY and FYNNEI. This CDR3 is 14 amino acids long.

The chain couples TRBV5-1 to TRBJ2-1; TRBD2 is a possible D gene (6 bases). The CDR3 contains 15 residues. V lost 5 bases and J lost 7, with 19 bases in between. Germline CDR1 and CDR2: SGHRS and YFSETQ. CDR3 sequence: CASSSVLGTENEQFF. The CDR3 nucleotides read TGCGCCAGCAGTTCGGTTCTTGGGACTGAGAATGAGCAGTTCTTC.

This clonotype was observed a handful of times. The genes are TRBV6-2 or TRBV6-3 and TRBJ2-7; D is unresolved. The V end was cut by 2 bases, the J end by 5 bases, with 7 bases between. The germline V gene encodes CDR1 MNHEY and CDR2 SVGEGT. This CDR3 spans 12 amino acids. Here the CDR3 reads CASSYPAHEQYF. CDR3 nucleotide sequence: TGTGCCAGCAGTTACCCCGCGCACGAGCAGTACTTC.

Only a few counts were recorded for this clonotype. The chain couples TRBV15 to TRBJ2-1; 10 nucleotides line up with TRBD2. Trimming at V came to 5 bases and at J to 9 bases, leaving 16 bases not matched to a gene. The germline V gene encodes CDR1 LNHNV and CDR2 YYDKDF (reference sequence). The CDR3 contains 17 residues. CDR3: CATSAKSRAGGVGEQFF. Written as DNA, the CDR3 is TGTGCCACCAGCGCAAAGTCCCGAGCGGGGGGGGTTGGTGAGCAGTTCTTC.

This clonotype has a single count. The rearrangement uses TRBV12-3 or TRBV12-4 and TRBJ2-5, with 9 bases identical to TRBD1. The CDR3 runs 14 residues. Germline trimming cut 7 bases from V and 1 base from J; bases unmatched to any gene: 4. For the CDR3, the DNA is TGTGCCAGCAATGGACAGGGGCGCCAAGAGACCCAGTACTTC. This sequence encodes CASNGQGRQETQYF.

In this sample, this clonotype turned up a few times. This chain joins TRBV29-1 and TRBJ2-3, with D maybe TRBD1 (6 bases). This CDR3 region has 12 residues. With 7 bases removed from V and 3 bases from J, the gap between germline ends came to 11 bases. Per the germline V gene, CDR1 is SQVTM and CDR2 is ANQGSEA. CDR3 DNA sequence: TGCAGCGCCAACACAGGGACAGATACGCAGTATTTT. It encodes CSANTGTDTQYF.

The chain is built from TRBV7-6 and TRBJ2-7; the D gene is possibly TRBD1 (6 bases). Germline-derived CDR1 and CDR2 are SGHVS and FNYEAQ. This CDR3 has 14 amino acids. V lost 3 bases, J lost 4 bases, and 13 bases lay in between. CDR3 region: CASSFGTHLYEQYF. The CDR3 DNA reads TGTGCCAGCAGCTTTGGGACACACCTATACGAGCAGTACTTC.

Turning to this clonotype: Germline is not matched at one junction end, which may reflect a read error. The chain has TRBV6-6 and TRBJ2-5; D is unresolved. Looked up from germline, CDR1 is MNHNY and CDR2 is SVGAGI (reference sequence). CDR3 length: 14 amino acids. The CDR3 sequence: CASNYKANRETQYF. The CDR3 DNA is TGTGCCAGCAATTACAAGGCTAACCGGGAGACCCAGTACTTC.